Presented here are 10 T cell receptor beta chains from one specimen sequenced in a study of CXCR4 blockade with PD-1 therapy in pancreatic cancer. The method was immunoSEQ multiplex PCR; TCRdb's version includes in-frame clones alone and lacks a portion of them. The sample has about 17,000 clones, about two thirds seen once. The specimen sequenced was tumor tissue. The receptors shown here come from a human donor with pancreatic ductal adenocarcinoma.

The CDR3 loop is CASSLSLQGGEQFF. CDR3 DNA sequence: TGTGCCAGCAGTTTATCCCTTCAGGGAGGCGAGCAGTTCTTC. V and J are TRBV28 and TRBJ2-1; TRBD2 is a possible D gene (6 bases). The germline gives CDR1 MDHEN, CDR2 SYDVKM. Deletions cut 1 base from V and 10 bases from J, with 14 bases between. The CDR3 totals 14 residues. The whole variable domain, remainder taken from reference TRBV28 and TRBJ2-1, is DVKVTQSSRYLVKRTGEKVFLECVQDMDHENMFWYRQDPGLGLRLIYFSYDVKMKEKGDIPEGYSVSREKKERFSLILESASTNQTSMYLCASSLSLQGGEQFFGPGTRLTVL.

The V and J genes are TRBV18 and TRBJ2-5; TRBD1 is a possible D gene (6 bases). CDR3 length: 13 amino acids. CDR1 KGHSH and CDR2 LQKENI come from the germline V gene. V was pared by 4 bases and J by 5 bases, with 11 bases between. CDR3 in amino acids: CASSLDSRETQYF. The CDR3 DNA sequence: TGTGCCAGCTCACTGGACAGCCGGGAGACCCAGTACTTC. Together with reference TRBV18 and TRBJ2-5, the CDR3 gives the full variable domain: NAGVMQNPRHLVRRRGQEARLRCSPMKGHSHVYWYRQLPEEGLKFMVYLQKENIIDESGMPKERFSAEFPKEGPSILRIQQVVRGDSAAYFCASSLDSRETQYFGPGTRLLVL.

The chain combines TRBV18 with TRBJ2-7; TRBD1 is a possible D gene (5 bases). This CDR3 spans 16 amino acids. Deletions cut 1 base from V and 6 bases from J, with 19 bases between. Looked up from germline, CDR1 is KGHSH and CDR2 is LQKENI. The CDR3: CASSPLPTVGASEQYF. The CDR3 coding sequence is TGTGCCAGCTCACCACTCCCCACGGTTGGGGCTAGCGAGCAGTACTTC. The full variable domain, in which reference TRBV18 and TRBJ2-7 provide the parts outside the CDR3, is NAGVMQNPRHLVRRRGQEARLRCSPMKGHSHVYWYRQLPEEGLKFMVYLQKENIIDESGMPKERFSAEFPKEGPSILRIQQVVRGDSAAYFCASSPLPTVGASEQYFGPGTRLTVT.

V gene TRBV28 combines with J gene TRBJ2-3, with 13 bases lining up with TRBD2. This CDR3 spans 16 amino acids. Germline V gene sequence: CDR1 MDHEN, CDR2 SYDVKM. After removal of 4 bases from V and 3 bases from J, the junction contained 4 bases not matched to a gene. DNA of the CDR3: TGTGCCAGCAGTTCCTGGACTAGCGGGAGTACAGATACGCAGTATTTT. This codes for CASSSWTSGSTDTQYF.

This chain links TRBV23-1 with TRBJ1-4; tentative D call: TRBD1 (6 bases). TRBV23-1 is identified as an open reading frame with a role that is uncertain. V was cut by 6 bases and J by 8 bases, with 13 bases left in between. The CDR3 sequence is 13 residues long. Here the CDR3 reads CASSQDTGEKLFF. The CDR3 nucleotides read TGCGCCAGCAGCCAAGATACAGGGGAAAAACTGTTTTTT.

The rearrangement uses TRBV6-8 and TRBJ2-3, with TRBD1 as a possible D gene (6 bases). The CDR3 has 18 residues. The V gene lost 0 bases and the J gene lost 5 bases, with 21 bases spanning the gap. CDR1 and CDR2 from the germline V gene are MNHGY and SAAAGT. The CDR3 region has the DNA TGTGCCAGCAGTTACTCGAGCGCCGGGACCCCCAGGGGAGATACGCAGTATTTT. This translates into CASSYSSAGTPRGDTQYF.

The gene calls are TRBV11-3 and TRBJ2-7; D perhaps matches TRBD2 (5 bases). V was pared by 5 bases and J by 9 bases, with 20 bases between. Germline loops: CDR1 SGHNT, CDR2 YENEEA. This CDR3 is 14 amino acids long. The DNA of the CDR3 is TGTGCCAGCAGCGGGGAGCGACTTACTACGGCGCAGTACTTC. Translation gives CASSGERLTTAQYF.

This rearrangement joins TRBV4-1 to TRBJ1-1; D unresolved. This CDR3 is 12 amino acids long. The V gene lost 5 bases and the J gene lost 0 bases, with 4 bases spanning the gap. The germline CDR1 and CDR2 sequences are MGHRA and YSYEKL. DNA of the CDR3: TGCGCCAGCAGCGGACTGAACACTGAAGCTTTCTTT. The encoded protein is CASSGLNTEAFF.

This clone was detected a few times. CDR3 residues: CASSPRQGAYNEQFF. The DNA for the CDR3 is TGTGCCAGCTCACCAAGACAGGGGGCTTACAATGAGCAGTTCTTC. This chain links TRBV18 with TRBJ2-1, with 10 nucleotides matching TRBD1. In germline, CDR1 is KGHSH, CDR2 LQKENI. The CDR3 loop spans 15 amino acids. V shed 2 bases, J shed 4 bases, and the junction held 2 bases outside the gene matches.

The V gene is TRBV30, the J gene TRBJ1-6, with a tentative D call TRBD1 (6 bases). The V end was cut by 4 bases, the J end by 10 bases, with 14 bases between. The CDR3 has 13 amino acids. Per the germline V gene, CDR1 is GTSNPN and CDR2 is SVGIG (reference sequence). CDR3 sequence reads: CAWNVQGISPLHF. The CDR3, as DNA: TGTGCCTGGAATGTACAGGGTATCTCACCCCTCCACTTT.